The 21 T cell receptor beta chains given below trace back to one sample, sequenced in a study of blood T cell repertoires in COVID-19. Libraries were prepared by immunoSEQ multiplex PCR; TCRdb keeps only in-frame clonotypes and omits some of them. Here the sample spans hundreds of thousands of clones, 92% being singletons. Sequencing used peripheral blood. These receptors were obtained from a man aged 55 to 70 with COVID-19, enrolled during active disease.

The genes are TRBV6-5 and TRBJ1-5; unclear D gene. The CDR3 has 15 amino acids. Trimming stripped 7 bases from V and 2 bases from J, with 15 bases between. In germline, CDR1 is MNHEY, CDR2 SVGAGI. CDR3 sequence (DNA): TGTGCCAGCACCCTGACTCCTGAGGGCAATCAGCCCCAGCATTTT. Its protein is CASTLTPEGNQPQHF.

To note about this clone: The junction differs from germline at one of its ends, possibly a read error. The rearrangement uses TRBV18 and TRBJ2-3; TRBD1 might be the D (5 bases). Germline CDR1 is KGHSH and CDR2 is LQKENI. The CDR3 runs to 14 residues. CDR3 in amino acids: CVSFNKGKGDTQYF. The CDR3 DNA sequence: TGTGTCAGCTTTAACAAGGGGAAAGGAGATACGCAGTATTTT.

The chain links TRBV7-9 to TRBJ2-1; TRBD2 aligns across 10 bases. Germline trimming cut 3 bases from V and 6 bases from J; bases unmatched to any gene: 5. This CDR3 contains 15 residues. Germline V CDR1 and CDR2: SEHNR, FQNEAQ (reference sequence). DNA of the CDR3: TGTGCCAGCAGCTTCTCCCCTAGCGGGAGCAATGAGCAGTTCTTC. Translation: CASSFSPSGSNEQFF.

The CDR3 loop is CASTPRSAANYGYTF. The CDR3 nucleotides read TGTGCCAGCACCCCGAGGAGTGCCGCTAACTATGGCTACACCTTC. V usage is TRBV6-6 and J usage is TRBJ1-2; no clear D. Germline V gene sequence: CDR1 MNHNY, CDR2 SVGAGI (reference sequence). Trimming took 7 bases from V and 0 from J, leaving 15 bases between them. The CDR3 runs to 15 residues.

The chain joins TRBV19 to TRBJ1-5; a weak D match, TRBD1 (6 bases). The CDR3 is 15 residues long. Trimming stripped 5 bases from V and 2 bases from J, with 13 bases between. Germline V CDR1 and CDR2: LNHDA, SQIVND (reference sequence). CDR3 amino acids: CASSARGEGNQPQHF. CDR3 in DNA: TGTGCCAGTAGTGCCAGGGGCGAGGGCAATCAGCCCCAGCATTTT.

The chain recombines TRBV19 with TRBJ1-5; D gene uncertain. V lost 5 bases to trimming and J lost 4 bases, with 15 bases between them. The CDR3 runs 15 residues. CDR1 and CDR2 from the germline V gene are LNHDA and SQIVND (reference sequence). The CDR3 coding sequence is TGTGCCAGTAGTGGAGGGATTTCTTTTAATCAGCCCCAGCATTTT. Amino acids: CASSGGISFNQPQHF.

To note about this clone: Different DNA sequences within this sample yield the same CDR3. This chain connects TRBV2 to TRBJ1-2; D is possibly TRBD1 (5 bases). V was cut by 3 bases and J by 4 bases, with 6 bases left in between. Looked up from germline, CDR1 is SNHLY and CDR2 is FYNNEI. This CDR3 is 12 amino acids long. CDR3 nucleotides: TGTGCCAGCAGTGAGCAGGGCTATGGCTACACCTTC. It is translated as CASSEQGYGYTF.

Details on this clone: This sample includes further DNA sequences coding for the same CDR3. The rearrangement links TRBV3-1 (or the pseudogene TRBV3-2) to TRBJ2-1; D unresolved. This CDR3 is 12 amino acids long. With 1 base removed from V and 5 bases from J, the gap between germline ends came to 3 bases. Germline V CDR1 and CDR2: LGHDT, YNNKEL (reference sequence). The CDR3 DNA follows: TGTGCCAGCAGCCAAGTAGACAATGAGCAGTTCTTC. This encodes CASSQVDNEQFF.

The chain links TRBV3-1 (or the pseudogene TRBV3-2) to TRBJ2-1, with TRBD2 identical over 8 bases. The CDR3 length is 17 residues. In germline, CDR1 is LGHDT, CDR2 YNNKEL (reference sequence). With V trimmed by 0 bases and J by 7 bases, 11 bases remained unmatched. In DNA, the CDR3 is TGTGCCAGCAGCCAAGATCTCTCGCCGGGAGGGAAGAATGAGCAGTTCTTC. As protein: CASSQDLSPGGKNEQFF.

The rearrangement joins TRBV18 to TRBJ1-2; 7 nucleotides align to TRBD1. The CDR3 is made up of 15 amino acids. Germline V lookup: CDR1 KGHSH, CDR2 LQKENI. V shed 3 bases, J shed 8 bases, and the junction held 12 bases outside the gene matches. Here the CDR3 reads CASSPERDSYEGYTF. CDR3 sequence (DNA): TGTGCCAGCTCACCTGAAAGGGACAGCTACGAAGGCTACACCTTC.

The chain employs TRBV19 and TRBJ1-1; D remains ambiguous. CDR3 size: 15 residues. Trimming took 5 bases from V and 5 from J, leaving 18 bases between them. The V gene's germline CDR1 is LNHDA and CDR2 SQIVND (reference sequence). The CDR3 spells CASSPQRVGLTEAFF. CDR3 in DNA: TGTGCCAGTAGTCCCCAGAGGGTAGGGTTAACTGAAGCTTTCTTT.

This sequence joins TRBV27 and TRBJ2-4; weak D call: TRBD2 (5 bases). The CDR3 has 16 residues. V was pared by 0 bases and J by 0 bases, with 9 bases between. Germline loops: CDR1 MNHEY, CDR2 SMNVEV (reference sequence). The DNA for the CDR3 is TGTGCCAGCAGTTTATCCTTGGGAGTAGCCAAAAACATTCAGTACTTC. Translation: CASSLSLGVAKNIQYF.

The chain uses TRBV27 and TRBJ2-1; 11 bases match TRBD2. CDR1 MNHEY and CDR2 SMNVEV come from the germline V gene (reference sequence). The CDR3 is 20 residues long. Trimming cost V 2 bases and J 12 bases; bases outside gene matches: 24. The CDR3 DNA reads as TGTGCCAGCAGTTTAAAGCCTAAGTTACTAGCGGGGGCAGCGGTGATGAGGCAGTTCTTC. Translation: CASSLKPKLLAGAAVMRQFF.

CDR3 DNA: TGTGCCAGCAGCCCTCAAGGGGCAGAAAAACTGTTTTTT. Translated: CASSPQGAEKLFF. The V call is TRBV7-2, the J call TRBJ1-4, with D tentatively TRBD1 (5 bases). CDR3 length: 13 residues. Germline-derived CDR1 and CDR2 are SGHTA and FQGNSA. Deletions cut 5 bases from V and 8 bases from J, with 12 bases between.

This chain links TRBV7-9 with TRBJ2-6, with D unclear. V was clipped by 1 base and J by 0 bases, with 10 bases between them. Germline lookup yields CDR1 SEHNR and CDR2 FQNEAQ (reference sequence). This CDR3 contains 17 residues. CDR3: CASSLERLPSGANVLTF. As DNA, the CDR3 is TGTGCCAGCAGCTTAGAGCGACTGCCCTCTGGGGCCAACGTCCTGACTTTC.

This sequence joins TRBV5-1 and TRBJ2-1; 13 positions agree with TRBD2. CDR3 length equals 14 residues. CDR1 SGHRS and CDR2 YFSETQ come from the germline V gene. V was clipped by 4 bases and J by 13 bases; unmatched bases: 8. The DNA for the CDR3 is TGCGCCAGCAGCGGAGCGACTAGCGGGGGGCCCCAGTTCTTC. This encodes CASSGATSGGPQFF. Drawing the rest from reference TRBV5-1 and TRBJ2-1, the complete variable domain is KAGVTQTPRYLIKTRGQQVTLSCSPISGHRSVSWYQQTPGQGLQFLFEYFSETQRNKGNFPGRFSGRQFSNSRSEMNVSTLELGDSALYLCASSGATSGGPQFFGPGTRLTVL.

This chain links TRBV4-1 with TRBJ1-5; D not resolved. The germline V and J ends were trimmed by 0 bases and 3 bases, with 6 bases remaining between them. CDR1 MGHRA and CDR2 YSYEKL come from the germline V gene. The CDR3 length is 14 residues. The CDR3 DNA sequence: TGCGCCAGCAGCCAAGATCACTACAATCAGCCCCAGCATTTT. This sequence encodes CASSQDHYNQPQHF.

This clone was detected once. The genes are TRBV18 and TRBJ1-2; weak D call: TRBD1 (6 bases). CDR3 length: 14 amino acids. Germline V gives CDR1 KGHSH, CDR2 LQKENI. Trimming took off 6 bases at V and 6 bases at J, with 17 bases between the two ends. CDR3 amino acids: CASSTRQGIDGYTF. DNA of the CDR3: TGTGCCAGCTCTACCAGGCAGGGGATTGATGGCTACACCTTC.

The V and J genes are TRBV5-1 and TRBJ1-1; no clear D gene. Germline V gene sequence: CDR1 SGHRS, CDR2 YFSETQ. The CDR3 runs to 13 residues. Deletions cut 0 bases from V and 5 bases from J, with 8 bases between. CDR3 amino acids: CASSLATETEAFF. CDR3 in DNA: TGCGCCAGCAGCTTGGCCACGGAGACTGAAGCTTTCTTT. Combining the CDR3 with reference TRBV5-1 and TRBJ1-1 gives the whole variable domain KAGVTQTPRYLIKTRGQQVTLSCSPISGHRSVSWYQQTPGQGLQFLFEYFSETQRNKGNFPGRFSGRQFSNSRSEMNVSTLELGDSALYLCASSLATETEAFFGQGTRLTVV.

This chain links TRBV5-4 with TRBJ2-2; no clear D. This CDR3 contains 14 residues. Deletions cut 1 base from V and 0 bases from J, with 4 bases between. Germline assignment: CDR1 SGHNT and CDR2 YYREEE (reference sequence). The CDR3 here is CASSLNTNTGELFF. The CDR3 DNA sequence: TGTGCCAGCAGCTTGAATACGAACACCGGGGAGCTGTTTTTT.

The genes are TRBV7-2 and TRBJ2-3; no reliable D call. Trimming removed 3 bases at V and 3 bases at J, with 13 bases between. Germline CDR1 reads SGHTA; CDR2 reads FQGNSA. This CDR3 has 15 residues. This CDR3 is CASSFRPGGTDTQYF. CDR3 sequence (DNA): TGTGCCAGCAGCTTCAGACCCGGCGGAACAGATACGCAGTATTTT.